These 18 T cell receptor beta chains were sequenced from one sample in a study of blood T cell repertoires in COVID-19. Here immunoSEQ multiplex PCR was the method, and the copy in TCRdb shows in-frame clones only, minus some. The table has about 330,000 clones, nearly 90% seen once. Input material: PBMCs or T cells enriched from blood (not recorded which). Receptor source: a woman aged 25 to 39 who had recovered from COVID-19.

This clone was seen only a few times. The V and J genes are TRBV7-9 and TRBJ2-5; 11 positions match TRBD1. Germline V gene sequence: CDR1 SEHNR, CDR2 FQNEAQ (reference sequence). The CDR3 runs 15 residues. Trimming removed 4 bases from V and 5 bases from J; junction bases left unmatched: 6. CDR3: CASSSWTGGGETQYF. The CDR3 DNA sequence: TGTGCCAGCAGCTCCTGGACAGGGGGCGGGGAGACCCAGTACTTC.

This clone was counted a single time. The chain employs TRBV30 and TRBJ1-2; TRBD1 aligns across 7 bases. The ends lost 2 bases at V and 4 bases at J; junction bases unmatched: 4. The CDR3 is made up of 13 amino acids. Per the germline V gene, CDR1 is GTSNPN and CDR2 is SVGIG (reference sequence). The CDR3 DNA is TGTGCCTGGAGTCGGGCAGGGGGCTATGGCTACACCTTC. This gives the protein CAWSRAGGYGYTF.

J is TRBJ1-6 and V is TRBV7-5; the D segment call TRBD1 is taken from the table without a DNA check. TRBV7-5 is deemed a pseudogene. The CDR3 is 16 residues long. In nucleotides, the CDR3 is TGTGCCAGAAGCCGCCAGGGGGAAGGAGCTAATTCACCCCTCCACTTT. Protein: CARSRQGEGANSPLHF.

V and J are TRBV4-3 and TRBJ1-2, with 7 nucleotides matching TRBD1. Germline V gene lookup returns CDR1 LGHNA and CDR2 YSLEER. J lost 6 bases, V lost 1 base, and 2 bases had no gene match. The CDR3 runs 13 residues. The CDR3: CASSQATGDGYTF. The CDR3 nucleotides are TGCGCCAGCAGCCAAGCTACAGGGGATGGCTACACCTTC.

The chain recombines TRBV6-5 with TRBJ1-3; D is possibly TRBD1 (5 bases). This CDR3 contains 15 residues. V gave up 2 bases and J gave up 8 bases, with 16 bases separating them. Looked up from germline, CDR1 is MNHEY and CDR2 is SVGAGI. CDR3 amino acids: CASSYVGGVEDTIYF. CDR3 coding DNA: TGTGCCAGCAGTTACGTGGGGGGAGTGGAGGACACCATATATTTT.

This clone has only a few counts. V and J are TRBV5-1 and TRBJ1-4, with D uncertain. V lost 5 bases to trimming and J lost 5 bases, with 13 bases between them. The length of the CDR3 is 14 residues. Germline lookup yields CDR1 SGHRS and CDR2 YFSETQ. The CDR3 coding sequence is TGCGCCAGCAGTGGGGTATCGGGGAATGAAAAACTGTTTTTT. Translated: CASSGVSGNEKLFF.

The chain joins TRBV7-2 to TRBJ1-6; TRBD1 agrees at 7 bases. Germline loops: CDR1 SGHTA, CDR2 FQGNSA. The CDR3 covers 15 residues. V trimming: 4 bases; J trimming: 7 bases; junction bases outside the gene matches: 7. The CDR3 loop is CASSSRQGGNSPLHF. CDR3 DNA sequence: TGTGCCAGCAGCTCCCGACAGGGTGGGAATTCACCCCTCCACTTT.

This chain links TRBV4-3 with TRBJ1-1; no reliable D call. This CDR3 region has 13 residues. Germline values: CDR1 LGHNA, CDR2 YSLEER. The V end lost 1 base, the J end lost 5 bases, and 8 bases lay between the germline ends. The CDR3 DNA reads TGCGCCAGCAGCCAAGTAGTACGAACTGAAGCTTTCTTT. Encoded protein: CASSQVVRTEAFF.

The chain couples TRBV11-2 to TRBJ2-1; no clear D gene. CDR1 and CDR2 from the germline V gene are SGHAT and FQNNGV. V lost 4 bases and J lost 8, with 9 bases in between. The CDR3 loop spans 12 amino acids. The CDR3, as DNA: TGTGCCAGCAGCTACACCTTGTATGAGCAGTTCTTC. It translates to CASSYTLYEQFF. Looking up the rest from reference TRBV11-2 and TRBJ2-1 gives the full variable domain: EAGVAQSPRYKIIEKRQSVAFWCNPISGHATLYWYQQILGQGPKLLIQFQNNGVVDDSQLPKDRFSAERLKGVDSTLKIQPAKLEDSAVYLCASSYTLYEQFFGPGTRLTVL.

This clone has just a few counts. The chain links TRBV15 to TRBJ1-2; D is possibly TRBD1 (5 bases). Trimming took off 0 bases at V and 0 bases at J, with 17 bases between the two ends. The CDR3 has 18 amino acids. Germline V gives CDR1 LNHNV, CDR2 YYDKDF (reference sequence). The CDR3 protein is CATSRDPSGWGTNYGYTF. The CDR3 DNA follows: TGTGCCACCAGCAGAGATCCGTCAGGGTGGGGAACTAACTATGGCTACACCTTC.

This clone was observed a few times. The chain combines TRBV4-1 with TRBJ1-1; possibly TRBD1 for D (6 bases). This CDR3 comprises 14 residues. The germline CDR1 and CDR2 sequences are MGHRA and YSYEKL. V lost 1 base to trimming and J lost 9 bases, with 15 bases between them. CDR3 residues: CASSQGPGAFKAFF. The CDR3, as DNA: TGCGCCAGCAGCCAAGGTCCAGGGGCTTTTAAAGCTTTCTTT.

The rearrangement links TRBV7-3 to TRBJ1-1; 9 nucleotides agree with TRBD1. Germline V gene lookup returns CDR1 SGHTA and CDR2 FQGTGA. The CDR3 sequence is 13 residues long. J gave up 4 bases and V 5 bases, and 2 bases lay outside the gene matches. CDR3 nucleotide sequence: TGTGCCAGCAGCACGGGACAGGGCACTGAAGCTTTCTTT. Its protein product is CASSTGQGTEAFF.

The chain recombines TRBV23-1 with TRBJ1-2; D is uncertain. TRBV23-1 is sorted into the ORF group, with uncertain function. V was pared by 8 bases and J by 8 bases, with 18 bases between. The CDR3 is made up of 13 amino acids. CDR3 residues: CASGKAGVEGYTF. CDR3 in DNA: TGCGCCAGCGGCAAGGCGGGAGTCGAGGGCTACACCTTC.

This clone was picked up a small number of times. The CDR3 DNA sequence: TGCAGCGCAGACAGGGGCGCTAACACTGAAGCTTTCTTT. Protein product: CSADRGANTEAFF. This sequence joins TRBV29-1 and TRBJ1-1; 8 bases are shared with TRBD1. The germline CDR1 and CDR2 sequences are SQVTM and ANQGSEA. Trimming took 7 bases from V and 2 from J; bases not matched to a gene: 6. The length of the CDR3 is 13 residues.

In this sample, this clone turned up once. The genes are TRBV7-2 and TRBJ2-3, with 9 bases aligning to TRBD2. V was clipped by 2 bases and J by 0 bases; unmatched bases: 6. The CDR3 totals 17 residues. The germline gives CDR1 SGHTA, CDR2 FQGNSA. The CDR3 DNA is TGTGCCAGCAGCTTACGGGGAGCGGGGGGAAGCACAGATACGCAGTATTTT. It encodes CASSLRGAGGSTDTQYF.

The chain recombines TRBV13 with TRBJ1-2; 9 bases agree with TRBD1. V dropped 5 bases and J dropped 7; count of bases not matched to a gene: 5. The germline V gene encodes CDR1 PRHDT and CDR2 FYEKMQ (reference sequence). The CDR3 sequence is 13 residues long. DNA of the CDR3: TGTGCCAGCAGCCCGAGGGACAGGGCTGGCTACACCTTC. Residues: CASSPRDRAGYTF.

This chain links TRBV18 with TRBJ1-1, with no clear D. The CDR3 runs to 15 residues. The ends were cut back, 2 bases at V and 0 bases at J, with 10 bases in the middle. The V gene's germline CDR1 is KGHSH and CDR2 LQKENI. This chain's CDR3 is CASSPSQPMNTEAFF. CDR3 bases: TGTGCCAGCTCACCATCACAACCCATGAACACTGAAGCTTTCTTT.

This clone was seen many times. The chain employs TRBV4-3 and TRBJ1-2; maybe TRBD1 (5 bases). This CDR3 is 15 amino acids long. The germline V and J ends were trimmed by 3 bases and 8 bases, with 19 bases remaining between them. CDR1 and CDR2 from the germline V gene are LGHNA and YSLEER. CDR3 nucleotides: TGCGCCAGCAGCCACGGAGGGGCCCTAGGAGGAGGCTACACCTTC. Translating gives CASSHGGALGGGYTF.